These T cell receptor beta chains were read from a single sample in a study of identical twins. One entry per CDR3 protein results from TCRdb running MiXCR on the 5' RACE reads. The sample holds some 300,000 distinct CDR3 sequences, 10% to 15% seen once. These data also featured in a second study, about yellow fever vaccine responses in identical twins.

The sample comprised CD8+ T cells sorted from blood. The receptors shown here come from a woman in her late teens or twenties in good health. Both conserved end residues are part of each CDR3. D genes are given only for firm matches. Not every row has a clone size; where given, it reads once, few, many or a size class.

size: -; V: TRBV7-9; J: TRBJ2-7; D: -; DNA: TGTGCCAGCAGCTTTCTCGACGAGCAGTACTTC; CDR3: CASSFLDEQYF
size: -; V: TRBV12-3/TRBV12-4; J: TRBJ1-2; D: -; DNA: TGTGCCAGCAGTCCAGGACACCCCTGGGGCTATGGCTACACCTTC; CDR3: CASSPGHPWGYGYTF
size: many; V: TRBV7-9; J: TRBJ2-2; D: -; DNA: TGTGCCAGCAGCAGCCGACACCGCACCGGGGAGCTGTTTTTT; CDR3: CASSSRHRTGELFF
size: few; V: TRBV27; J: TRBJ2-3; D: TRBD2; DNA: TGTGCCAGCAGTTCTACCCTAGCGGGGGGTTCAGATACGCAGTATTTT; CDR3: CASSSTLAGGSDTQYF
size: few; V: TRBV6-1; J: TRBJ2-2; D: -; DNA: TGTGCCAGCAGGTTCAGAGCAGGCCCGAACACCGGGGAGCTGTTTTTT; CDR3: CASRFRAGPNTGELFF
size: few; V: TRBV2; J: TRBJ2-2; D: TRBD2; DNA: TGTGCCAGCAGTGATCTCCAAGCGGGGCCGAACACCGGGGAGCTGTTTTTT; CDR3: CASSDLQAGPNTGELFF
size: -; V: TRBV24-1; J: TRBJ2-1; D: TRBD2; DNA: TGTGCCACCAGTGATTTGGCGGGAGATGAGCAGTTCTTC; CDR3: CATSDLAGDEQFF
size: many; V: TRBV12-3/TRBV12-4; J: TRBJ1-2; D: -; DNA: TGTGCCTGCAGAGTGGGACCGACCTATGGCTACACCTTC; CDR3: CACRVGPTYGYTF
size: many; V: TRBV15; J: TRBJ1-1; D: -; DNA: TGTGCCACCAGCAGCTTTGAGTACCGGAACACTGAAGCTTTCTTT; CDR3: CATSSFEYRNTEAFF
size: -; V: TRBV12-3/TRBV12-4; J: TRBJ1-1; D: TRBD1; DNA: TGTGCCAGCAGCCAACGACAGGGCGTTAACACTGAAGCTTTCTTT; CDR3: CASSQRQGVNTEAFF
size: few; V: TRBV6-2/TRBV6-3; J: TRBJ1-6; D: -; DNA: TGTGCCAGCAGTTACCTGATAAATTACAGGGATAATTCACCCCTCCACTTT; CDR3: CASSYLINYRDNSPLHF
size: -; V: TRBV28; J: TRBJ2-3; D: TRBD1; DNA: TGTGCCAGCAGTTTAGGGGACAGGGAAGATACGCAGTATTTT; CDR3: CASSLGDREDTQYF
size: few; V: TRBV6-1; J: TRBJ2-3; D: TRBD2; DNA: TGTGCCAGCAGCCCCGTCAGCGGGGTTACAGATACGCAGTATTTT; CDR3: CASSPVSGVTDTQYF
size: -; V: TRBV4-1; J: TRBJ2-3; D: -; DNA: TGCGCCAGCAGCCAAGTATTTCCTAATACAGATACGCAGTATTTT; CDR3: CASSQVFPNTDTQYF
size: -; V: TRBV4-2; J: TRBJ1-1; D: -; DNA: TGTGCCAGCAGCCAAGACGGGGGAGGAACTGAAGCTTTCTTT; CDR3: CASSQDGGGTEAFF
size: many; V: TRBV3-1; J: TRBJ2-3; D: -; DNA: TGTGCCAGCAGCCAAGATGGGAGCGCCTCGGGCACAGATACGCAGTATTTT; CDR3: CASSQDGSASGTDTQYF
size: -; V: TRBV15; J: TRBJ2-3; D: -; DNA: TGTGCCACCAGCAGAGCCCGCAGGGCCCTAGATACGCAGTATTTT; CDR3: CATSRARRALDTQYF
size: many; V: TRBV7-9; J: TRBJ1-2; D: TRBD1; DNA: TGTGCCAGCAGTCCAGGGGGCGCGAACTATGGCTACACCTTC; CDR3: CASSPGGANYGYTF
size: few; V: TRBV6-2/TRBV6-3; J: TRBJ2-1; D: -; DNA: TGTGCCAGCTGTCCCCTCTCAGGGGCCCACTACAATGAGCAGTTCTTC; CDR3: CASCPLSGAHYNEQFF
size: few; V: TRBV5-6; J: TRBJ2-3; D: TRBD1; DNA: TGTGCCAGCAGCTTGGCGACAGGGCTAAAGCGAGGTCATACGCAGTATTTT; CDR3: CASSLATGLKRGHTQYF
size: few; V: TRBV6-2/TRBV6-3; J: TRBJ2-3; D: -; DNA: TGTGCCAGCAGTCCAAGGGCGGGAGATACGCAGTATTTT; CDR3: CASSPRAGDTQYF
size: few; V: TRBV27; J: TRBJ2-5; D: -; DNA: TGTGCCAGCAGTTTATCGGGGGAGGAGTTCCCTCAAGAGACCCAGTACTTC; CDR3: CASSLSGEEFPQETQYF
size: -; V: TRBV12-3/TRBV12-4; J: TRBJ2-6; D: TRBD1; DNA: TGTGCCAGCACCGGGACAGTTCAACTCTCTGGGGCCAACGTCCTGACTTTC; CDR3: CASTGTVQLSGANVLTF
size: -; V: TRBV20-1; J: TRBJ2-5; D: -; DNA: TGCAGTGCTAGAGACACTGCCCAAGAGACCCAGTACTTC; CDR3: CSARDTAQETQYF
size: -; V: TRBV12-3/TRBV12-4; J: TRBJ2-1; D: -; DNA: TGTGCCAGCAGAAGCGGACTGTATTACAATGAGCAGTTCTTC; CDR3: CASRSGLYYNEQFF
size: -; V: TRBV29-1; J: TRBJ2-3; D: -; DNA: TGCAGCGTTGACACAGATACGCAGTATTTT; CDR3: CSVDTDTQYF
size: few; V: TRBV7-9; J: TRBJ2-1; D: TRBD1; DNA: TGTGCCAGCAGCTACCAGGGGGCTCGGAACAATGAGCAGTTCTTC; CDR3: CASSYQGARNNEQFF
size: many; V: TRBV29-1; J: TRBJ2-7; D: -; DNA: TGCAGCGTTGATGGGGGACCAGGGGTCTACGAGCAGTACTTC; CDR3: CSVDGGPGVYEQYF
size: -; V: TRBV29-1; J: TRBJ2-5; D: TRBD2; DNA: TGCAGCGCTAGGCCGGAGGGAGGGTATGGAGCAGAGACCCAGTACTTC; CDR3: CSARPEGGYGAETQYF
size: many; V: TRBV7-8; J: TRBJ1-1; D: TRBD1; DNA: TGTGCCAGCAGCTTGGGACAGGTGATTTGGGGAATCGACACTGAAGCTTTCTTT; CDR3: CASSLGQVIWGIDTEAFF
size: many; V: TRBV29-1; J: TRBJ2-2; D: -; DNA: TGCAGCGTTCAGGTACCGAACACCGGGGAGCTGTTTTTT; CDR3: CSVQVPNTGELFF
size: many; V: TRBV9; J: TRBJ2-3; D: TRBD1; DNA: TGTGCCAGCAGCGTAGGACAGGGGGCGGTCACAGATACGCAGTATTTT; CDR3: CASSVGQGAVTDTQYF
size: few; V: TRBV28; J: TRBJ2-7; D: -; DNA: TGTGCCAGCAGTTTGTCACTACTTCACTACGAGCAGTACTTC; CDR3: CASSLSLLHYEQYF
size: few; V: TRBV7-8; J: TRBJ2-5; D: TRBD1; DNA: TGTGCCAGCAGCTTATTTGACAGGGAACAAGAGACCCAGTACTTC; CDR3: CASSLFDREQETQYF
size: few; V: TRBV6-1; J: TRBJ2-1; D: TRBD2; DNA: TGTGCCAGCAGTGTCGATAGCGGGAGCGGCCCCTACAATGAGCAGTTCTTC; CDR3: CASSVDSGSGPYNEQFF
size: few; V: TRBV9; J: TRBJ2-2; D: TRBD1; DNA: TGTGCCAGCAGCGTAGTTATGGGACAGGGGTCCGGGGAGCTGTTTTTT; CDR3: CASSVVMGQGSGELFF
size: few; V: TRBV29-1; J: TRBJ1-3; D: -; DNA: TGCAGCGCCGGGGGCTCTTCCGCCAGGGACTCTGGAAACACCATATATTTT; CDR3: CSAGGSSARDSGNTIYF
size: -; V: TRBV20-1; J: TRBJ1-1; D: TRBD1; DNA: TGCAGTGCAGACAGGGACACTGAAGCTTTCTTT; CDR3: CSADRDTEAFF
size: many; V: TRBV12-3/TRBV12-4; J: TRBJ2-5; D: -; DNA: TGTGCCAGCAGCCTGGGGGGGGCCCAAGAGACCCAGTACTTC; CDR3: CASSLGGAQETQYF
size: -; V: TRBV4-1; J: TRBJ1-5; D: -; DNA: TGCGCCAGCAGCCAAGGGATGGGGAGGCCCCAGCATTTT; CDR3: CASSQGMGRPQHF
size: few; V: TRBV7-3; J: TRBJ2-1; D: -; DNA: TGTGCCAGCAGTCTAGACGTTGTCAATGAGCAGTTCTTC; CDR3: CASSLDVVNEQFF
size: many; V: TRBV6-1; J: TRBJ2-5; D: -; DNA: TGTGCCAGCAGTACCGGCCTTCCGGGGAAACAAGAGACCCAGTACTTC; CDR3: CASSTGLPGKQETQYF
size: few; V: TRBV15; J: TRBJ2-1; D: TRBD1; DNA: TGTGCCACCAGCACCCAAGACAGGGGCTCCTACAATGAGCAGTTCTTC; CDR3: CATSTQDRGSYNEQFF
size: few; V: TRBV2; J: TRBJ2-1; D: -; DNA: TGTGCCAGCAGTGAAGATTCTAGCTGGGAGCAGTTCTTC; CDR3: CASSEDSSWEQFF
size: few; V: TRBV13; J: TRBJ2-1; D: TRBD2; DNA: TGTGCCAGCAGCTTATCGGTTAGCGGGGGACCCTACAATGAGCAGTTCTTC; CDR3: CASSLSVSGGPYNEQFF
size: many; V: TRBV28; J: TRBJ1-3; D: -; DNA: TGTGCCAGCAGCCCGGGGGGTGGAAACACCATATATTTT; CDR3: CASSPGGGNTIYF
size: few; V: TRBV9; J: TRBJ2-7; D: -; DNA: TGTGCCAGCAGCGTTGACGGGGGAACCTACGAGCAGTACTTC; CDR3: CASSVDGGTYEQYF
size: -; V: TRBV2; J: TRBJ1-5; D: -; DNA: TGTGCCAGCAGTGAGGGGCAGGGGTTTGGGTCCCAGCATTTT; CDR3: CASSEGQGFGSQHF
size: -; V: TRBV28; J: TRBJ2-7; D: -; DNA: TGTGCCAGCAGTTTGGAAATTGGGGTCCCCTACGAGCAGTACTTC; CDR3: CASSLEIGVPYEQYF
size: few; V: TRBV7-3; J: TRBJ2-2; D: -; DNA: TGTGCCAGCACCCAAACTGGGGCCGGGGAGCTGTTTTTT; CDR3: CASTQTGAGELFF
size: many; V: TRBV21-1; J: TRBJ2-7; D: -; DNA: TGTGCCAGCATCCTTTTTATAGGACAGGCCCTCTCCTACGAGCAGTACTTC; CDR3: CASILFIGQALSYEQYF
size: -; V: TRBV2; J: TRBJ2-1; D: -; DNA: TGTGCCAGCAGACAAGCCTACCTCTTAGAAGGGCAGTTCTTC; CDR3: CASRQAYLLEGQFF
size: few; V: TRBV6-1; J: TRBJ1-3; D: -; DNA: TGTGCCAGCAGGCCCCCGAGTGGGGGTGGAAACACCATATATTTT; CDR3: CASRPPSGGGNTIYF
size: many; V: TRBV25-1; J: TRBJ2-7; D: -; DNA: TGTGCCAGCACCAGCTCCTACGAGCAGTACTTC; CDR3: CASTSSYEQYF